This TCR beta chain emerged from a study of T cell repertoires in cytomegalovirus infection. In TCRdb, the reads were re-called with MiXCR into one record per CDR3 protein. The sample consists of about 98,000 distinct CDR3 sequences, 15% to 20% of them appearing once. This CDR3 region has 18 residues. Trimming removed 6 bases at V and 3 bases at J, with 25 bases between. Germline CDR1 and CDR2: SGHVS and FQNEAQ. At least ten counts were recorded for this clonotype. The sequenced sample was PBMCs. The chain couples TRBV7-8 to TRBJ2-3; unclear D gene. The sequence came from a human donor in good health (CMV status not recorded). Some clones in this sample may be carry-over from other donors' samples. The CDR3: CASSLFDPGTIETDTQYF. In DNA form, the CDR3 reads TGTGCCAGCAGTCTTTTTGACCCCGGCACAATCGAGACAGATACGCAGTATTTT. The whole variable domain, filled in from reference TRBV7-8 and TRBJ2-3, reads GAGVSQSPRYKVAKRGQDVALRCDPISGHVSLFWYQQALGQGPEFLTYFQNEAQLDKSGLPSDRFFAERPEGSVSTLKIQRTQQEDSAVYLCASSLFDPGTIETDTQYFGPGTRLTVL.